This record looks at one T cell receptor (beta chain) sequence and its context. What it binds is unknown. MiXCR, applied by TCRdb to the RT-PCR reads, yields one record per CDR3 protein. The profile shows about 620,000 distinct CDR3 sequences, about 11% of them singletons. This record comes from a study of response to subunit inactivated influenza vaccine. Study results and caveats: With each seasonal influenza vaccination, the authors suggested, few new T cells are recruited.

Sample: PBMCs from blood, taken on the day of vaccination. This receptor was obtained from a man aged 50 or older who received an inactivated influenza vaccine.

CDR3 in DNA: TGCGCCAGCAGCCCTAGGACTAGCGGGGGAACCCGGACCGGGGAGCTGTTTTTT. It codes for CASSPRTSGGTRTGELFF. The V and J genes are TRBV4-1 and TRBJ2-2, with 13 bases lining up with TRBD2. J lost 5 bases, V lost 4 bases, and 10 bases had no gene match. This CDR3 region has 18 residues. Germline V CDR1 and CDR2: MGHRA, YSYEKL.